These 27 T cell receptor beta chains came from one sample sequenced in a study of PD-L1 blockade in urothelial cancer. Measured with immunoSEQ multiplex PCR; TCRdb has only the in-frame clones, and not every one. The table includes 70,000 to 90,000 clones, about 85% detected once. The time point denotes: pretreatment peripheral blood. The sample in question was PBMCs, obtained around atezolizumab (anti-PD-L1) treatment. These receptors came from a man between 60 and 75 years old with urothelial cancer.

The chain employs TRBV30 and TRBJ1-2; D is perhaps TRBD1 (5 bases). CDR1 is GTSNPN and CDR2 is SVGIG in the germline V gene (reference sequence). CDR3 length: 19 amino acids. Trimming took 2 bases from V and 3 from J, leaving 28 bases between them. The DNA of the CDR3 is TGTGCCTGGAGTATAAACCTAAACCGACAGATTATATCCCACTATGGCTACACCTTC. This codes for CAWSINLNRQIISHYGYTF.

The chain joins TRBV18 to TRBJ2-1; 8 nucleotides align to TRBD1. The CDR3 sequence is 18 residues long. Unmatched junction bases numbered 12, after V lost 0 bases and J lost 5 bases. Germline V CDR1 and CDR2: KGHSH, LQKENI. The CDR3 bases are TGTGCCAGCTCACCACCCGACAGGGGACTCCACTCAGACAATGAGCAGTTCTTC. This sequence encodes CASSPPDRGLHSDNEQFF.

V is TRBV7-9 and J is TRBJ1-1; D remains unclear. The V gene lost 0 bases and the J gene lost 2 bases, with 22 bases spanning the gap. The CDR3 runs to 19 residues. CDR1 is SEHNR and CDR2 is FQNEAQ in the germline V gene (reference sequence). CDR3 residues: CASSLANRILAGGNTEAFF. In nucleotides, the CDR3 is TGTGCCAGCAGCTTAGCGAATAGAATTCTGGCGGGTGGAAACACTGAAGCTTTCTTT.

This chain uses TRBV5-6 with TRBJ1-2; no definite D call. The CDR3 contains 13 residues. In germline, CDR1 is SGHDT, CDR2 YYEEEE. V shed 4 bases and J shed 5 bases, with 12 bases lying between them. CDR3 amino acids: CASSPPVSYGYTF. CDR3 nucleotides: TGTGCCAGCAGCCCCCCGGTTTCTTATGGCTACACCTTC.

This chain connects TRBV9 to TRBJ2-1, with D tentatively TRBD1 (6 bases). The CDR3 has 15 amino acids. Germline CDR1 and CDR2: SGDLS and YYNGEE. Trimming shortened V by 3 bases and J by 3 bases, and 13 bases separated the two germline ends. The CDR3, as DNA: TGTGCCAGCAGCGGCCGGGACATAAGCTACAATGAGCAGTTCTTC. Protein sequence: CASSGRDISYNEQFF.

The rearrangement uses TRBV30 and TRBJ1-2; TRBD1 agrees at 12 bases. Germline values: CDR1 GTSNPN, CDR2 SVGIG (reference sequence). The junction had 6 bases not matched to a gene; V was cut back by 3 bases and J by 7 bases. The CDR3 consists of 14 residues. DNA of the CDR3: TGTGCCTGGAGCCGGGACAGGGGGCGTCGTGGCTACACCTTC. Translating gives CAWSRDRGRRGYTF.

The V and J genes are TRBV7-2 and TRBJ1-4; TRBD1 matches at 10 bases. J gave up 8 bases and V 4 bases, and 1 base lay outside the gene matches. CDR1 and CDR2 from the germline V gene are SGHTA and FQGNSA. The CDR3 has 13 amino acids. CDR3 nucleotides: TGTGCCAGCAGCTGGACAGGGGGGGAAAAACTGTTTTTT. The encoded protein is CASSWTGGEKLFF.

Note on this clone: The same CDR3 is also encoded by other DNA sequences in this sample. V is TRBV5-1 and J is TRBJ2-1; possible D gene TRBD1, 7 bases. Germline loops: CDR1 SGHRS, CDR2 YFSETQ. V was clipped by 0 bases and J by 9 bases, with 10 bases between them. This CDR3 contains 13 residues. CDR3 coding DNA: TGCGCCAGCAGCTTGGCAGGGGGGACTGAGCAGTTCTTC. It specifies CASSLAGGTEQFF. Based on the CDR3 plus reference TRBV5-1 and TRBJ2-1, the full variable domain is KAGVTQTPRYLIKTRGQQVTLSCSPISGHRSVSWYQQTPGQGLQFLFEYFSETQRNKGNFPGRFSGRQFSNSRSEMNVSTLELGDSALYLCASSLAGGTEQFFGPGTRLTVL.

The chain has TRBV30 and TRBJ2-2; D remains unclear. The CDR3 extends over 15 amino acids. The germline V gene has CDR1 GTSNPN and CDR2 SVGIG (reference sequence). V lost 2 bases, J lost 6 bases, and 16 bases lay in between. The CDR3 DNA reads as TGTGCCTGGAGTACCGGAACCCTAGGCGCCGGGGAGCTGTTTTTT. Its translation: CAWSTGTLGAGELFF. The variable domain in full, completed from reference TRBV30 and TRBJ2-2, reads SQTIHQWPATLVQPVGSPLSLECTVEGTSNPNLYWYRQAAGRGLQLLFYSVGIGQISSEVPQNLSASRPQDRQFILSSKKLLLSDSGFYLCAWSTGTLGAGELFFGEGSRLTVL.

The chain is built from TRBV11-3 and TRBJ2-1, with TRBD2 matching over 12 bases. Losses at the gene ends were 3 bases for V and 2 bases for J; bases not matched to a gene: 2. Per germline, CDR1 SGHNT and CDR2 YENEEA. The CDR3 has 16 residues. This CDR3 reads CASSLRLAGAYNEQFF. The CDR3, as DNA: TGTGCCAGCAGCTTGAGACTAGCGGGGGCCTACAATGAGCAGTTCTTC.

J is TRBJ1-2 and V is TRBV7-9; 7 bases fit TRBD1. The germline CDR1 and CDR2 sequences are SEHNR and FQNEAQ (reference sequence). This CDR3 spans 14 amino acids. The V gene end was trimmed by 1 base and the J gene end by 5 bases; junction bases not matched to a gene: 4. As DNA, the CDR3 is TGTGCCAGCAGCTTAGAGGCCAGGGGGTATGGCTACACCTTC. Translating gives CASSLEARGYGYTF.

Regarding this clone: One end of the junction is discordant with germline, which a read error may explain. The V and J genes are TRBV28 and TRBJ1-2; D gene ambiguous. Germline-derived CDR1 and CDR2 are MDHEN and SYDVKM. The CDR3 sequence is 11 residues long. For the CDR3, the DNA is TGTGCCAGCAGTTTAGTGAGAACAGCTTCCTTC. It specifies CASSLVRTASF.

V and J are TRBV5-4 and TRBJ2-7; the D gene is possibly TRBD1 (6 bases). This CDR3 is built from 15 residues. Germline V gene sequence: CDR1 SGHNT, CDR2 YYREEE (reference sequence). V lost 3 bases and J 0 bases, leaving 13 bases between the germline ends. CDR3 bases: TGTGCCAGCAGCTCGACAGGTTGGAGCTCCTACGAGCAGTACTTC. Protein product: CASSSTGWSSYEQYF.

J is TRBJ1-5 and V is TRBV7-2, with 9 bases aligning to TRBD1. CDR1 and CDR2 (germline): SGHTA, FQGNSA. This CDR3 contains 14 residues. Losses at the gene ends were 4 bases for V and 5 bases for J; bases not matched to a gene: 3. CDR3 bases: TGTGCCAGCAGCTGGGACAGGGAGTATCAGCCCCAGCATTTT. This sequence encodes CASSWDREYQPQHF.

The chain uses TRBV5-1 and TRBJ1-2; D is undetermined. Germline CDR1 and CDR2: SGHRS and YFSETQ. Trimming cost V 1 base and J 8 bases, with 9 bases left between them. This CDR3 is 12 amino acids long. The CDR3 loop is CASSLIGAGYTF. CDR3 sequence (DNA): TGCGCCAGCAGCTTGATTGGTGCGGGCTACACCTTC. The variable domain in full, with the rest retrieved from reference TRBV5-1 and TRBJ1-2, is KAGVTQTPRYLIKTRGQQVTLSCSPISGHRSVSWYQQTPGQGLQFLFEYFSETQRNKGNFPGRFSGRQFSNSRSEMNVSTLELGDSALYLCASSLIGAGYTFGSGTRLTVV.

This chain uses TRBV30 with TRBJ1-1, with D possibly TRBD1 on 6 matching bases. V shed 6 bases and J shed 4 bases, with 12 bases lying between them. The germline gives CDR1 GTSNPN, CDR2 SVGIG (reference sequence). This CDR3 has 12 residues. The CDR3 bases are TGTGCCTGCCAAAACAGGGCCACTGAAGCTTTCTTT. Translation gives CACQNRATEAFF.

V gene TRBV6-5 combines with J gene TRBJ2-7; 7 bases are a match to TRBD1. Germline-derived CDR1 and CDR2 are MNHEY and SVGAGI. The V segment lost 2 bases and the J segment 3 bases; nucleotides outside the gene matches: 7. The CDR3 runs to 15 residues. CDR3 sequence reads: CASSYGPGQIYEQYF. CDR3 DNA sequence: TGTGCCAGCAGTTACGGTCCGGGACAGATCTACGAGCAGTACTTC.

This rearrangement joins TRBV18 to TRBJ1-2; maybe TRBD1 (6 bases). Trimming shortened V by 2 bases and J by 8 bases, and 15 bases separated the two germline ends. Germline CDR1 is KGHSH and CDR2 is LQKENI. The CDR3 totals 14 residues. The CDR3 DNA is TGTGCCAGCTCACCAGGGGACATCACGGGGGGCTACACCTTC. Amino acid sequence: CASSPGDITGGYTF.

This rearrangement joins TRBV27 to TRBJ1-1, with D possibly TRBD1 on 6 matching bases. The CDR3 length is 15 residues. The V gene's germline CDR1 is MNHEY and CDR2 SMNVEV (reference sequence). V gave up 7 bases and J gave up 1 base, with 16 bases separating them. The CDR3 nucleotides are TGTGCCAGCACTGATAAACCGGGACAGAACACTGAAGCTTTCTTT. This translates into CASTDKPGQNTEAFF.

The chain joins TRBV2 to TRBJ2-1, with 11 bases that match TRBD1. V dropped 7 bases and J dropped 0; count of bases not matched to a gene: 17. CDR1 is SNHLY and CDR2 is FYNNEI in the germline V gene. The CDR3 contains 20 residues. As DNA, the CDR3 is TGTGCCAGCAATCTGGGGGACAGGGGGACGACCAAAAGCTCCTACAATGAGCAGTTCTTC. It yields the protein CASNLGDRGTTKSSYNEQFF.

This clone was counted once. This chain connects TRBV5-1 to TRBJ1-4; 7 nucleotides match TRBD1. V was clipped by 7 bases and J by 0 bases; unmatched bases: 6. This CDR3 has 15 amino acids. Per the germline V gene, CDR1 is SGHRS and CDR2 is YFSETQ. This CDR3 reads CASQIQGATNEKLFF. The CDR3 region has the DNA TGCGCCAGCCAGATCCAGGGGGCAACTAATGAAAAACTGTTTTTT.

The J gene is TRBJ2-7, the V gene TRBV10-3; TRBD2 might be the D (6 bases). Germline CDR1 reads ENHRY; CDR2 reads SYGVKD. This CDR3 comprises 11 residues. Trimming cost V 10 bases and J 2 bases, with 9 bases left between them. The CDR3 region has the DNA TGTGCCAGCGGGACCGCCTACGAGCAGTACTTC. Protein: CASGTAYEQYF.

This clone is a singleton in its sample. The chain uses TRBV14 and TRBJ2-3; 10 nucleotides agree with TRBD2. Germline V CDR1 and CDR2: SGHDN, FVKESK. V lost 4 bases and J lost 4; bases outside the gene matches: 5. The length of the CDR3 is 15 residues. The CDR3 nucleotides are TGTGCCAGCAGCCGATTACTAGCGGGATCAGATACGCAGTATTTT. The encoded protein is CASSRLLAGSDTQYF.

This chain links TRBV11-2 with TRBJ2-7; D might be TRBD1 (6 bases). This CDR3 is 16 amino acids long. Per the germline V gene, CDR1 is SGHAT and CDR2 is FQNNGV. Between the trimmed V and J ends, which lost 5 bases and 0 bases, there was a span of 17 bases. The chain's CDR3 is CASSRYLEGGSYEQYF. The DNA of the CDR3 is TGTGCCAGCAGCCGGTATTTGGAAGGGGGCTCCTACGAGCAGTACTTC.

The chain employs TRBV6-5 and TRBJ2-5, with 8 nucleotides matching TRBD1. Germline V gives CDR1 MNHEY, CDR2 SVGAGI. This CDR3 is built from 15 residues. Unmatched junction bases numbered 5, after V lost 0 bases and J lost 5 bases. As DNA, the CDR3 is TGTGCCAGCAGTTACTCTGCCAGGGGGCATGAGACCCAGTACTTC. As protein: CASSYSARGHETQYF.

CDR3 protein: CASSRGGRGYAEAFF. The CDR3 DNA follows: TGTGCCAGCAGCCGCGGGGGTCGGGGTTACGCTGAAGCTTTCTTT. V and J are TRBV6-5 and TRBJ1-1; TRBD1 is a possible D gene (5 bases). This CDR3 spans 15 amino acids. V lost 6 bases, J lost 6 bases, and 20 bases lay in between. Germline lookup yields CDR1 MNHEY and CDR2 SVGAGI.

This chain's CDR3 is CASSQGDRRFSDTQYF. In DNA form, the CDR3 reads TGCGCCAGCAGCCAAGGGGACAGGCGTTTTTCAGATACGCAGTATTTT. This rearrangement joins TRBV4-3 to TRBJ2-3, with 8 bases lining up with TRBD1. Germline V gives CDR1 LGHNA, CDR2 YSLEER. Trimming at V came to 1 base and at J to 4 bases, leaving 7 bases not matched to a gene. The CDR3 sequence is 16 residues long.